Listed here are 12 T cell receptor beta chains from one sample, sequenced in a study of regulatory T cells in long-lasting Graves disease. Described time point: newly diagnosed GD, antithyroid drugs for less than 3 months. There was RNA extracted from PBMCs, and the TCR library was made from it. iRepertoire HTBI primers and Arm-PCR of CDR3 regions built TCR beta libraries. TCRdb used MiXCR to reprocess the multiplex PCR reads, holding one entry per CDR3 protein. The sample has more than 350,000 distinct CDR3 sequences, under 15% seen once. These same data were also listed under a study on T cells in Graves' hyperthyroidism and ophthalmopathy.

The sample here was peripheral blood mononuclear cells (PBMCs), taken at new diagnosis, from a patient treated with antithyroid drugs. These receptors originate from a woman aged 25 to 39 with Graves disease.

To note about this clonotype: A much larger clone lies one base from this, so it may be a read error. CDR3 coding DNA: TGTGCCAGCTGTTATGGCGGGAACTACGATGAGCAGTTCTTC. It codes for CASCYGGNYDEQFF. The chain is built from TRBV12-3 or TRBV12-4 and TRBJ2-1, with a weak D call TRBD2 (6 bases). There are 14 residues in the CDR3.

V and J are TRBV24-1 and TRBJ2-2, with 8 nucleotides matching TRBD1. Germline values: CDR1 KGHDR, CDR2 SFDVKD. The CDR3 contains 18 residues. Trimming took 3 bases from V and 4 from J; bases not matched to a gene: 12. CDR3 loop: CATSDPRPGQGSTGELFF. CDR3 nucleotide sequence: TGTGCCACCAGTGATCCCCGCCCAGGACAGGGAAGCACCGGGGAGCTGTTTTTT.

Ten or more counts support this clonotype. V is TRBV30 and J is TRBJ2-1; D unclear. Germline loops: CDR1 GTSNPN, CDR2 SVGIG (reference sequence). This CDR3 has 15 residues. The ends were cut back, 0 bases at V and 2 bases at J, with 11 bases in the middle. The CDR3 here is CAWSVLSPPYNEQFF. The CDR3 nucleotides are TGTGCCTGGAGTGTACTAAGCCCCCCCTACAATGAGCAGTTCTTC.

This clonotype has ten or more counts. The CDR3 region has the DNA TGTGCCACCAGTGAATCTGGGAAGCTAGCGGGAGGAGGCAATGAGCAGTTCTTC. Its translation: CATSESGKLAGGGNEQFF. V gene TRBV24-1 combines with J gene TRBJ2-1; the match to TRBD2 covers 11 bases. CDR1 is KGHDR and CDR2 is SFDVKD in the germline V gene. The CDR3 is made up of 18 amino acids. V shed 4 bases and J 6 bases; nucleotides not matched to a gene: 13.

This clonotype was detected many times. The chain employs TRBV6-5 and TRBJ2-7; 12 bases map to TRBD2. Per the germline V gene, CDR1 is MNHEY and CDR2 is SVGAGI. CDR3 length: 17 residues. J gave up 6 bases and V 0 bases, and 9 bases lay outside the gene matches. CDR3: CASSYSRLAGGPSEQYF. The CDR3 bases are TGTGCCAGCAGTTACTCGCGGCTAGCGGGAGGGCCCTCCGAGCAGTACTTC.

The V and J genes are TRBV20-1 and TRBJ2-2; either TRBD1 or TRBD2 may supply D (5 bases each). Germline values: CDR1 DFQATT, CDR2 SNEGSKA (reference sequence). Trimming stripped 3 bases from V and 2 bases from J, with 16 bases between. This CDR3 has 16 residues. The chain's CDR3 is CSARPRGTVNTGELFF. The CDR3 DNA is TGCAGTGCTAGGCCCAGAGGGACGGTAAACACCGGGGAGCTGTTTTTT.

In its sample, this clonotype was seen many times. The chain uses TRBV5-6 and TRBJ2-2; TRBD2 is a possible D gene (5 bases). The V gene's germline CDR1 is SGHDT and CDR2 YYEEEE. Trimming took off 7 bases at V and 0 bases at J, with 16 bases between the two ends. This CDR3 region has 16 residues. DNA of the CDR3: TGTGCCAGCTTACCCTGGGCGGGCGCGAACACCGGGGAGCTGTTTTTT. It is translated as CASLPWAGANTGELFF.

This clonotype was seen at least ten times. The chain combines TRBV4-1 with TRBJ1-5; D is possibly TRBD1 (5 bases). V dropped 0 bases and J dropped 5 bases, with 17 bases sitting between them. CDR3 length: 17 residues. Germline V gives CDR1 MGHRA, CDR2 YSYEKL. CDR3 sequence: CASSQDRVRQGDQPQHF. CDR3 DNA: TGCGCCAGCAGCCAAGATAGGGTTCGGCAGGGTGATCAGCCCCAGCATTTT.

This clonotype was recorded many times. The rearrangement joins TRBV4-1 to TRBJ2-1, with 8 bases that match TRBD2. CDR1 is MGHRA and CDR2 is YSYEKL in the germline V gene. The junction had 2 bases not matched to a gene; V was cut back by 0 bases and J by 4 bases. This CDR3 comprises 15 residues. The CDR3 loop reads CASSQDTGGYNEQFF. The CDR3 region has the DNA TGCGCCAGCAGCCAAGACACGGGAGGGTACAATGAGCAGTTCTTC.

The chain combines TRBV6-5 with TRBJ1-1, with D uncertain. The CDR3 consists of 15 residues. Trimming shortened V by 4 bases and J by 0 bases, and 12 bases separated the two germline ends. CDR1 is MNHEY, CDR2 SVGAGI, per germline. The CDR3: CASSSLQILNTEAFF. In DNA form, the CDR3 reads TGTGCCAGCAGTTCTCTACAGATACTGAACACTGAAGCTTTCTTT.

CDR3 residues: CSAILAPETQYF. CDR3 bases: TGCAGTGCTATCCTAGCCCCCGAGACCCAGTACTTC. The V call is TRBV20-1, the J call TRBJ2-1; possibly TRBD2 for D (5 bases). The end of the DNA aligns better with TRBJ2-5, so the J call may be wrong. Germline-derived CDR1 and CDR2 are DFQATT and SNEGSKA (reference sequence). The CDR3 extends over 12 amino acids.

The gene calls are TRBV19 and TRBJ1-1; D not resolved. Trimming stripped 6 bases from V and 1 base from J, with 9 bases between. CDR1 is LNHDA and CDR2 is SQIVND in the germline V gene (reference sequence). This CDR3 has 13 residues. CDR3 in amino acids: CASRENQNTEAFF. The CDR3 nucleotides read TGTGCCAGTAGGGAAAATCAGAACACTGAAGCTTTCTTT.